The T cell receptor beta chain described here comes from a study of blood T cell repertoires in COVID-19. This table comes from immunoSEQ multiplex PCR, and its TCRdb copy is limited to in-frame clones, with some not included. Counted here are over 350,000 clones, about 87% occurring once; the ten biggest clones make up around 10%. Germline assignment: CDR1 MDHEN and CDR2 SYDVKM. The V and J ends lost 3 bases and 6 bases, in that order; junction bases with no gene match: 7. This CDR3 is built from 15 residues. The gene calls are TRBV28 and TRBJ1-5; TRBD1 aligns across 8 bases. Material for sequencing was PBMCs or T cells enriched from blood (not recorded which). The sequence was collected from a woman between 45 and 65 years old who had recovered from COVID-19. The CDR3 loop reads CASSFLGQGGQPQHF. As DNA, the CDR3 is TGTGCCAGCAGTTTCTTAGGACAGGGTGGTCAGCCCCAGCATTTT. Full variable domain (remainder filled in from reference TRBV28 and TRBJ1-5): DVKVTQSSRYLVKRTGEKVFLECVQDMDHENMFWYRQDPGLGLRLIYFSYDVKMKEKGDIPEGYSVSREKKERFSLILESASTNQTSMYLCASSFLGQGGQPQHFGDGTRLSIL.